The rows below give T cell receptor beta chains drawn from one sample of a study of blood T cell repertoires in COVID-19. Sequencing used immunoSEQ multiplex PCR; TCRdb keeps in-frame clones, though not all of them. The repertoire consists of approximately 130,000 clones, with about 77% occurring once and the leading ten covering roughly a fifth. Sequencing was done on a sample of peripheral blood. All receptors come from a man of 80 years or more with acute or convalescent COVID-19. CDR3s include the opening cysteine and the closing phenylalanine or tryptophan. The order of the fields is clone size, J gene, D gene, V gene, CDR3 DNA, CDR3 protein. A D gene is named only where the DNA matches it firmly. Where a row states a size, it is once, few, many or the class of an expanded clone; other rows omit it.

once | TRBJ2-7 | TRBD2 | TRBV7-6 | TGTGCCAGCAGCCCGACTAGCGGGGGGCCCTACGAGCAGTACTTC | CASSPTSGGPYEQYF
. | TRBJ2-1 | . | TRBV6-4 | TGTGCCAGCAGTGACTCGGGCAGGGCCTACAATGAGCAGTTCTTC | CASSDSGRAYNEQFF
. | TRBJ1-2 | . | TRBV6-6 | TGTGCCAGCAGTTATGGGGCGGAGCCTAATGGCTACACCTTC | CASSYGAEPNGYTF
. | TRBJ2-7 | . | TRBV12-3/TRBV12-4 | TGTGCCAGCAGTTTTTCCAACTACGAGCAGTACTTC | CASSFSNYEQYF
. | TRBJ1-1 | TRBD1 | TRBV6-5 | TGTGCCAGCAGCCGCGGGACAGTGAACACTGAAGCTTTCTTT | CASSRGTVNTEAFF
few | TRBJ1-4 | . | TRBV2 | TGTGCCAGCAAACAGGACCTAACTAATGAAAAACTGTTTTTT | CASKQDLTNEKLFF
. | TRBJ2-5 | . | TRBV7-2 | TGTGCCAGCAGCTTAGAGAGGGGGGAGACCCAGTACTTC | CASSLERGETQYF
. | TRBJ2-7 | . | TRBV11-1 | TGTGCCAGCAGCTCTCCGCGGTCCTACGAGCAGTACTTC | CASSSPRSYEQYF
. | TRBJ1-6 | . | TRBV27 | TGTGCCAGCAGTCCCTGGACTGATTCACCCCTCCACTTT | CASSPWTDSPLHF
. | TRBJ2-1 | . | TRBV15 | TGTGCCACCAGCGCGGTAGGGAGGGGGATGGAGCAGTTCTTC | CATSAVGRGMEQFF
. | TRBJ1-2 | . | TRBV2 | TGTGCCAGCACAGGGGCTTATGGCTACACCTTC | CASTGAYGYTF
. | TRBJ1-4 | . | TRBV6-6 | TGTGCCAGCAGGGCAGGGTCAAAACTGTTTTTT | CASRAGSKLFF
. | TRBJ2-7 | TRBD1 | TRBV19 | TGTGCCACCAGCTATAGGACAGGGGTCGACGAGCAGTACTTC | CATSYRTGVDEQYF
. | TRBJ2-2 | . | TRBV6-5 | TGTGCCAGCAGAAGGGACTTAAACACCGGGGAGCTGTTTTTT | CASRRDLNTGELFF
. | TRBJ1-2 | . | TRBV27 | TGTGCCAGCAGTTTTGAGGGCCCCTGGGGGGTTTCGGCCTACACCTTC | CASSFEGPWGVSAYTF
. | TRBJ1-2 | . | TRBV29-1 | TGCAGCGCTGACTCCTATGGCTACACCTTC | CSADSYGYTF
few | TRBJ2-3 | TRBD1 | TRBV4-2 | TGTGCCAGCAGCCCTCGTTTCCGTTCTGGGACAGGGGGCGAGCAAACAGATACGCAGTATTTT | CASSPRFRSGTGGEQTDTQYF
once | TRBJ2-5 | . | TRBV15 | TGTGCCACCAGCAGAGACCCGGACACGTGGGGCGAAGAGACCCAGTACTTC | CATSRDPDTWGEETQYF
. | TRBJ2-7 | TRBD1 | TRBV6-5 | TGTGCCAGCAGACTCGGACAGGGTTCCTACGAGCAGTACTTC | CASRLGQGSYEQYF
few | TRBJ2-1 | TRBD2 | TRBV7-2 | TGTGCCAGCAGCTTACAGGGACTAGCGATCAATGAGCAGTTCTTC | CASSLQGLAINEQFF
. | TRBJ2-7 | TRBD1 | TRBV6-1 | TGTGCCAGCAGTGAATTGGGACAGGGGGCAGGCGAGCAGTACTTC | CASSELGQGAGEQYF
. | TRBJ1-3 | TRBD1 | TRBV9 | TGTGCCAGCAGCGTAGAGGGACAGATCTCTGGAAACACCATATATTTT | CASSVEGQISGNTIYF
. | TRBJ1-4 | . | TRBV2 | TGTGCCAGCAGTGAAGAAGCCCGCCCGTTATATGAAAAACTGTTTTTT | CASSEEARPLYEKLFF
. | TRBJ2-1 | . | TRBV5-1 | TGCGCCAGCAGCTCCCAGGGGACCAGCCTTTACAATGAGCAGTTCTTC | CASSSQGTSLYNEQFF
. | TRBJ2-2 | TRBD1 | TRBV6-6 | TGTGCCAGCAGTCAGGGGGCGAGCACCGGGGAGCTGTTTTTT | CASSQGASTGELFF
many | TRBJ1-6 | . | TRBV6-5 | TGTGCCAGCAAAGAAGGAGGGCGTTCACCCCTCCACTTT | CASKEGGRSPLHF
. | TRBJ2-7 | TRBD2 | TRBV11-1 | TGTGCCAGCAGCTCCGCTGGCGGGAGCTCCTACGAGCAGTACTTC | CASSSAGGSSYEQYF
few | TRBJ2-3 | TRBD1 | TRBV10-3 | TGTGCCATCAGGGGGACAGGGACTAGCACAGATACGCAGTATTTT | CAIRGTGTSTDTQYF
. | TRBJ1-5 | . | TRBV12-1 | TGTGCCAGCAGCCTACAGGGAGATTATAGCAATCAGCCCCAGCATTTT | CASSLQGDYSNQPQHF
. | TRBJ2-7 | TRBD2 | TRBV4-1 | TGCGCCAGCAGCCAAGATGTCGGGACTAGCGGGGGTAAAGAGCAGTACTTC | CASSQDVGTSGGKEQYF
few | TRBJ2-5 | TRBD2 | TRBV11-1 | TGTGCCAGCAGCTTACGGACTAGGGAGACCCAGTACTTC | CASSLRTRETQYF
. | TRBJ1-6 | TRBD1 | TRBV3-1/TRBV3-2 | TGTGCCAGCAGCCAATCCGGGACAGGTTCACCCCTCCACTTT | CASSQSGTGSPLHF
. | TRBJ2-5 | TRBD1 | TRBV5-1 | TGCGCCAGCAGCCCAGGATGGACAGGAGGAGAGACCCAGTACTTC | CASSPGWTGGETQYF
. | TRBJ1-6 | . | TRBV6-5 | TGTGCCAGCGGACCGGGACAAGCTAATTCACCCCTCCACTTT | CASGPGQANSPLHF
. | TRBJ2-2 | . | TRBV4-1 | TGCGCCAGCAGCCAAGATCTGAGGATACCCGGGGAGCTGTTTTTT | CASSQDLRIPGELFF
. | TRBJ2-3 | . | TRBV9 | TGTGCCAGCAGCGTACTCTCCCCAGACTTTTCTCACACAGATACGCAGTATTTT | CASSVLSPDFSHTDTQYF
. | TRBJ1-6 | TRBD1 | TRBV7-8 | TGTGCCAGCAACCTGGGACAGCAAAATTCACCCCTCCACTTT | CASNLGQQNSPLHF
. | TRBJ1-3 | . | TRBV6-5 | TGTGCCAGCAGACAAGACAGGATCTCTGGAAACACCATATATTTT | CASRQDRISGNTIYF
once | TRBJ1-1 | . | TRBV19 | TGTGCCAGCGCAGAATACAGGGTTCGGACTGAAGCTTTCTTT | CASAEYRVRTEAFF
. | TRBJ1-5 | . | TRBV19 | TGTGCCAGTAGTACGATAGGGGGCAATCAGCCCCAGCATTTT | CASSTIGGNQPQHF
. | TRBJ2-3 | TRBD1 | TRBV15 | TGTGCCACCAGCGGGATAATGGGACAGGGGAATCGAATTCGTAGAGATACGCAGTATTTT | CATSGIMGQGNRIRRDTQYF
. | TRBJ2-7 | TRBD1 | TRBV7-9 | TGTGCCAGCAGCACCCGGGACAGGAGCGAGCAGTACTTC | CASSTRDRSEQYF
. | TRBJ2-3 | . | TRBV20-1 | TGCAGTGCTGCCGAGACAGATACGCAGTATTTT | CSAAETDTQYF